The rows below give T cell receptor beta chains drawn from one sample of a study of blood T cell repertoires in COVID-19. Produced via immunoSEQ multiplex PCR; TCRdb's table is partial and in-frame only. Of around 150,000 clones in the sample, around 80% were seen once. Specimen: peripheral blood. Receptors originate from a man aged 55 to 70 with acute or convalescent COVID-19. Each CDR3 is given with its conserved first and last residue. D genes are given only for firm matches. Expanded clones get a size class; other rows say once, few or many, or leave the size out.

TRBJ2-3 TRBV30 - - TGTGCCTGGAGTGTTCTCCTGCGGGATACGCAGTATTTT CAWSVLLRDTQYF
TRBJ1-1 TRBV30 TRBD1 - TGTGCCTGGAGTAACCGCAAACTCCGGGACAGGGCCAACACTGAAGCTTTCTTT CAWSNRKLRDRANTEAFF
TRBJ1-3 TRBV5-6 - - TGTGCCAGCAGCTTGAGCGGGGGAAACACCATATATTTT CASSLSGGNTIYF
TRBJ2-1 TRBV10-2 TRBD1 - TGCGCCAGCAGTGTGACCGGACAGGGGGCCTACAATGAGCAGTTCTTC CASSVTGQGAYNEQFF
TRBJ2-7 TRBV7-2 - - TGTGCCAGCAGCTTAGGCTTCTCGCGGGGATCCTACGAGCAGTACTTC CASSLGFSRGSYEQYF
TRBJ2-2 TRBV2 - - TGTGCCAGCAGAGGGGAAGCGGGGGACAGCGGGGAGCTGTTTTTT CASRGEAGDSGELFF
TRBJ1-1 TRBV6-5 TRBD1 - TGTGCCACCAGGACAGGGGGCGAAACTGAAGCTTTCTTT CATRTGGETEAFF
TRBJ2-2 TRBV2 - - TGTGCCAGCAGTGATAGGTCGGGGAAGAACACCGGGGAGCTGTTTTTT CASSDRSGKNTGELFF
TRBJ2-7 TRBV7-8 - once TGTGCCAGCAGCTTAGGGCAGTCCTACGAGCGGTACTTC CASSLGQSYERYF
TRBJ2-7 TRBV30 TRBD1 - TGTGCCTGGAGGGGGACAGGGCGAGCCTACGAGCAGTACTTC CAWRGTGRAYEQYF
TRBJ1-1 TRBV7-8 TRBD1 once TGTGCCAGCATCAGGGGGCTGAACACTGAAGCTTTCTTT CASIRGLNTEAFF
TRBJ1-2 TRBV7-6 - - TGTGCCAGCAGCTCAGGGACTCTCTATGGCTACACCTTC CASSSGTLYGYTF
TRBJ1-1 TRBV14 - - TGTGCCAGCAGCCTCCTCGCGGGGACTAACACTGAAGCTTTCTTT CASSLLAGTNTEAFF
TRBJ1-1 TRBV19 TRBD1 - TGTGCCAGTACGACGGGACAGGGGAAGGCTGGCACTGAAGCTTTCTTT CASTTGQGKAGTEAFF
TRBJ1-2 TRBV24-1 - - TGTGCCACCAGTGAATCCGATAGGGGAGGCGATGGCTACACCTTC CATSESDRGGDGYTF
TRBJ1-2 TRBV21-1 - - TGTGCCAGCAGCTTACAGGTTACCTTCTCCTATGGCTACACCTTC CASSLQVTFSYGYTF
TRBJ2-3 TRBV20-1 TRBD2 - TGCAGTGCTAGTTTAGCGGGGGGGAGGGAAGATACGCAGTATTTT CSASLAGGREDTQYF
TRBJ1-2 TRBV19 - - TGTGCCAGTAGTATAGCCCCACAGGCGATGGTCTATGGCTACACCTTC CASSIAPQAMVYGYTF
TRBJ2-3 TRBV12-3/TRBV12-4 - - TGTGCCAGCAGCTCGACTGGCACAGATACGCAGTATTTT CASSSTGTDTQYF
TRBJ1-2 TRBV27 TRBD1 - TGTGCCAGCCAGTCTACAGGGGCTTATGGCTACACCTTC CASQSTGAYGYTF
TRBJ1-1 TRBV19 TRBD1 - TGTGCCAGTAGTATAGAACAGGGGAGCGAAGCTTTCTTT CASSIEQGSEAFF
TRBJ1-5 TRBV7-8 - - TGTGCCAGCAGCCAGGGAGCCCCCCGGCCCCAGCATTTT CASSQGAPRPQHF
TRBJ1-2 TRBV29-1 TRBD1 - TGCAGCGGGGGACAGAACTATGGCTACACCTTC CSGGQNYGYTF
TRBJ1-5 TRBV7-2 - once TGTGCCAGCAGGAGGGACATTGGGGATCAGCCCCAGCATTTT CASRRDIGDQPQHF
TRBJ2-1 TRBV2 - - TGTGCCAGCAGTGTAACAGGGAGCTCCTACAATGAGCAGTTCTTC CASSVTGSSYNEQFF
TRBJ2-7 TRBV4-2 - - TGTGCCAGCAGCCAAGATCGGACAGCCTACGAGCAGTACTTC CASSQDRTAYEQYF
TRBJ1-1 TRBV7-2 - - TGTGCCAGCAGCTTAACCCAGGGGAACACTGAAGCTTTCTTT CASSLTQGNTEAFF
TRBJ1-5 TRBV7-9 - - TGTGCCAGCAGCTTAGCCGGGGGTGGTGGCAATCAGCCCCAGCATTTT CASSLAGGGGNQPQHF
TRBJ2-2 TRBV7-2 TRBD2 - TGTGCCAGCAGCACTATCGCAGGGAGGGCCGGGGAGCTGTTTTTT CASSTIAGRAGELFF
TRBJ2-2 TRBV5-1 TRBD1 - TGCGCCAGCAGCTCGAGACAGGGGATCACCGGGGAGCTGTTTTTT CASSSRQGITGELFF
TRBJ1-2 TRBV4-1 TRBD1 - TGCGCCAGCAGCCAAGATCGTAGGACAGGGGAAGGCTACACCTTC CASSQDRRTGEGYTF
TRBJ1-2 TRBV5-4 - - TGTGCCAGCAGCTTAGGGGTAGCTGGCTACACCTTC CASSLGVAGYTF
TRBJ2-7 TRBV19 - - TGTGCCAGTAGTATATTTGAGGATGGCTCCCTCGAGCAGTACTTC CASSIFEDGSLEQYF
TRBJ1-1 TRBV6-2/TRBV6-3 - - TGTGCCAGCAGTTACCCCAGTAGCGACAACACTGAAGCTTTCTTT CASSYPSSDNTEAFF
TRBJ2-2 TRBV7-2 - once TGTGCCAGCAGCTTCATGTCGAACACCGGGGAGCTGTTTTTT CASSFMSNTGELFF
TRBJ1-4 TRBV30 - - TGTGCCTGGGATACAGGGAACGGTGAAAAACTGTTTTTT CAWDTGNGEKLFF
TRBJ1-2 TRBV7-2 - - TGTGCCAGCAGCTTAGCCGGCTGGGGCGTATATGGCTACACCTTC CASSLAGWGVYGYTF
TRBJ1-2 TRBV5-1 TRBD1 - TGCGCCAGCAGCGAGGGGGCGGCGAACTATGGCTACACCTTC CASSEGAANYGYTF
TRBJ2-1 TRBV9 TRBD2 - TGTGCCAGCAGCCGGGGGGAGGGACTAATCGGCAATGAGCAGTTCTTC CASSRGEGLIGNEQFF
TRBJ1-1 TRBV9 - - TGTGCCAGCAGCGTAGGGCAGTACACTGAAGCTTTCTTT CASSVGQYTEAFF
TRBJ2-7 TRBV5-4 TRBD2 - TGTGCCAGCAGCTTGGCTATTAGCGGGGGACCGCCCTCCTACGAGCAGTACTTC CASSLAISGGPPSYEQYF
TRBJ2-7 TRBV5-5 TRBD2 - TGTGCCAGCAGCTTGTTTGGGGGGGCCTACGAGCAGTACTTC CASSLFGGAYEQYF
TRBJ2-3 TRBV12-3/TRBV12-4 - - TGTGCCTCCGGGGGTCTGACAGATACGCAGTATTTT CASGGLTDTQYF
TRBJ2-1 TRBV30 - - TGTGCCTGGAGCGCGGGACTTTCGTACAATGAGCAGTTCTTC CAWSAGLSYNEQFF
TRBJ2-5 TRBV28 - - TGTGCCAGCAGTTTGGACCGGGGAACTTACCAAGAGACCCAGTACTTC CASSLDRGTYQETQYF
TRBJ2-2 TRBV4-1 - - TGCGCCAGCAGCCAACTGGGAGTGGCCACCGGGGAGCTGTTTTTT CASSQLGVATGELFF
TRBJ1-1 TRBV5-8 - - TGTGCCAGCAGCCCCCCGCGGAACACTGAAGCTTTCTTT CASSPPRNTEAFF
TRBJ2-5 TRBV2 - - TGTGCCAGCAGTGAATACAGGGAAATAGAGACCCAGTACTTC CASSEYREIETQYF
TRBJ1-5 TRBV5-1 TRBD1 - TGCGCCAGCAGGGCCGGGACAGGGACCAATCAGCCCCAGCATTTT CASRAGTGTNQPQHF
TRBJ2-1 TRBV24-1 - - TGTGCCACCAGTACAGGGCGCTACAATGAGCAGTTCTTC CATSTGRYNEQFF
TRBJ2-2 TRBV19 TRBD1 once TGTGCCAGCACGACAGGGCGGACCGGGGAGCTGTTTTTT CASTTGRTGELFF
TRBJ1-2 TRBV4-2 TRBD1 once TGTGCCAGCAGCCCCACAGGGGGGCAGGGGTATGGCTACACCTTC CASSPTGGQGYGYTF
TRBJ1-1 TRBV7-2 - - TGTGCCAGCAGCCCTAGCCTAGGGTACACTGAAGCTTTCTTT CASSPSLGYTEAFF
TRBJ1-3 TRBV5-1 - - TGCGCCAGCACCCAGGGGTATGGAAACACCATATATTTT CASTQGYGNTIYF
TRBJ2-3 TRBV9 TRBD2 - TGTGCCAGCAGCGTAGATCCTAGCGGAGGTAATACGCAGTATTTT CASSVDPSGGNTQYF